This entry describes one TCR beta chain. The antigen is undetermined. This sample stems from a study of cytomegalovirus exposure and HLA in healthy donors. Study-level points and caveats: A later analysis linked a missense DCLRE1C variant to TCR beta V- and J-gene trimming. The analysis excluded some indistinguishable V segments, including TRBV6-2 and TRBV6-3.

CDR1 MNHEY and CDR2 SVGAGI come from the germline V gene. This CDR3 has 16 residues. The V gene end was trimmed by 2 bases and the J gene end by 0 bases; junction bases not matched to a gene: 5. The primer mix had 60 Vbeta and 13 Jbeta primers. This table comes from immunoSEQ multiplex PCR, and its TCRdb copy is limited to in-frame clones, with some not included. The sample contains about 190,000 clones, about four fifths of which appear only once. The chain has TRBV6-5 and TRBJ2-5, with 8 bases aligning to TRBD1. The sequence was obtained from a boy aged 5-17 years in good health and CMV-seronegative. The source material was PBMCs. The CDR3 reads CASSYRKTGDQETQYF. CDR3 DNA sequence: TGTGCCAGCAGTTACCGAAAGACAGGGGACCAAGAGACCCAGTACTTC.